These 2 T cell receptor beta chains were all obtained from the same sample, sequenced in a study of OX40 agonist ivuxolimab in advanced cancers. The method was immunoSEQ multiplex PCR; TCRdb's version includes in-frame clones alone and lacks a portion of them. The table includes around 94,000 clones, around 91% detected once. Sequencing was performed on CD4+ or CD8+ T cells sorted from blood, taken in a trial of the OX40 agonist ivuxolimab. The receptors here all came from an adult with an advanced solid tumor such as melanoma, head and neck, liver or kidney cancer.

This clone appeared once. The chain couples TRBV11-2 to TRBJ2-2; 7 bases match TRBD2. Trimming at V came to 6 bases and at J to 3 bases, leaving 7 bases not matched to a gene. The CDR3 is 15 residues long. Germline assignment: CDR1 SGHAT and CDR2 FQNNGV. The DNA for the CDR3 is TGTGCCAGCAGGCCGGGACTACCCTACACCGGGGAGCTGTTTTTT. Its translation: CASRPGLPYTGELFF.

The chain carries TRBV7-8 and TRBJ2-5; D might be TRBD1 (6 bases). The CDR3 is 14 residues long. V was shortened by 6 bases and J by 3 bases, with 14 bases between the two germline ends. Germline-derived CDR1 and CDR2 are SGHVS and FQNEAQ. CDR3 sequence (DNA): TGTGCCAGCAGTACAACAGGGTCAGAAGAGACCCAGTACTTC. As protein: CASSTTGSEETQYF.